Detailed here is one TCR beta chain. Its antigen is currently unknown. Once extracted for a subset, genomic DNA was divided evenly among several immunoSEQ plates. When replicate PCRs were run on sorted subsets, they used roughly 0.2 ug DNA, tens of thousands of T cell genomes. Only in-frame clones appear in the TCRdb table, and some are missing; sequencing was by immunoSEQ multiplex PCR. There are 2,500,000 or so clones in the sample; roughly 90% occur only once, and 0.37% lies in the top ten. This sample is drawn from a study of shared clonotypes between healthy human individuals. Study-level findings and limits: Generation probabilities of non-shared clonotypes were lower (relative to those shared by all four donors). Despite large depth, rarefaction showed incomplete sorted-subset sequencing.

Sequenced material: naive CD4+ T cells from PBMCs. Subset of the sample: CD45RA+ positively selected. This TCR derives from a man aged 18 to 29 in good health. Some clones in this sample may be carry-over from other donors' samples.

The CDR3, as DNA: TGTGCCAGCAGTTCAGGACAGTGGGGGGATACGCAGTATTTT. Translated, it gives CASSSGQWGDTQYF. The chain has TRBV6-5 and TRBJ2-3; TRBD1 might be the D (6 bases). The CDR3 is 14 amino acids. V lost 4 bases, J lost 6 bases, and 14 bases lay in between. CDR1 and CDR2 (germline): MNHEY, SVGAGI.